These 22 T cell receptor beta chains came from one sample sequenced in a study of T cells in Graves' hyperthyroidism and ophthalmopathy. The source material, RNA transcripts, was used to amplify TCR beta CDR3 regions. HTBI primers were used for first-round RT-PCR of the TCR CDR3. Via MiXCR, TCRdb re-called the multiplex PCR reads, giving one row per CDR3 protein. This sample yields 450,000 to 550,000 distinct CDR3 sequences, of which around 22% are seen a single time; about 11% belongs to the top ten. Sequencing was done on a sample of blood. Receptor source: a woman aged 25 to 39 with Graves' ophthalmopathy.

The rearrangement links TRBV12-3 or TRBV12-4 to TRBJ1-2; D not resolved. V lost 3 bases to trimming and J lost 5 bases, with 13 bases between them. The CDR3 spans 14 residues. This CDR3 is CASSFKITGYGYTF. In DNA, the CDR3 is TGTGCCAGCAGTTTTAAAATAACGGGATATGGCTACACCTTC.

This clonotype was seen many times. The chain recombines TRBV9 with TRBJ2-5; TRBD2 matches 10 bases. CDR1 SGDLS and CDR2 YYNGEE come from the germline V gene. The CDR3 consists of 15 residues. V dropped 3 bases and J dropped 5; count of bases not matched to a gene: 7. The CDR3 is CASSGAGGLSETQYF. In nucleotides, the CDR3 is TGTGCCAGCAGCGGAGCGGGGGGGCTATCGGAGACCCAGTACTTC.

This clonotype was recorded many times. The chain uses TRBV19 and TRBJ1-1; possible D gene TRBD1, 5 bases. V shed 5 bases and J shed 1 base, with 14 bases lying between them. CDR3 length equals 15 residues. CDR1 is LNHDA and CDR2 is SQIVND in the germline V gene (reference sequence). CDR3 protein: CASSVTPTANTEAFF. The CDR3 DNA follows: TGTGCCAGTAGTGTAACCCCGACAGCGAACACTGAAGCTTTCTTT.

This clonotype came up many times. V usage is TRBV28 and J usage is TRBJ1-2; perhaps TRBD1 as D (5 bases). CDR1 and CDR2 from the germline V gene are MDHEN and SYDVKM. V was pared by 3 bases and J by 6 bases, with 11 bases between. The CDR3 loop spans 13 amino acids. The chain's CDR3 is CASSLGVVNGYTF. DNA for the CDR3: TGTGCCAGCAGTTTGGGGGTTGTTAATGGCTACACCTTC.

There are a few counts of this clonotype. The chain uses TRBV30 and TRBJ1-1; D is unresolved. This CDR3 comprises 12 residues. The germline gives CDR1 GTSNPN, CDR2 SVGIG (reference sequence). Trimming took 3 bases from V and 6 from J, leaving 11 bases between them. CDR3 nucleotides: TGTGCCTGGAGAGAAGAAACCCCTGAAGCTTTCTTT. Amino acid sequence: CAWREETPEAFF.

Ten or more counts support this clonotype. The chain links TRBV11-2 to TRBJ1-2; the D is unclear. The CDR3 covers 12 residues. Trimming took 2 bases from V and 6 from J, leaving 7 bases between them. From germline, CDR1 is SGHAT and CDR2 FQNNGV. The CDR3 region is CASSLYKNGYTF. The CDR3 DNA reads TGTGCCAGCAGCTTATATAAAAATGGCTACACCTTC.

The chain employs TRBV25-1 and TRBJ1-2; 8 bases align to TRBD1. This CDR3 contains 14 residues. The V segment lost 0 bases and the J segment 6 bases; nucleotides outside the gene matches: 3. The germline V gene encodes CDR1 MGHDK and CDR2 SYGVNS. The CDR3 spells CASSEYGTGDGYTF. Here the CDR3 DNA reads TGTGCCAGCAGTGAATATGGGACAGGTGATGGCTACACCTTC.

The chain carries TRBV5-1 and TRBJ1-2, with 7 nucleotides matching TRBD1. J gave up 3 bases and V 2 bases, and 13 bases lay outside the gene matches. CDR3 length: 17 amino acids. The germline gives CDR1 SGHRS, CDR2 YFSETQ. The chain's CDR3 is CASSFRPTTGLDYGYTF. As DNA, the CDR3 is TGCGCCAGCAGCTTTAGGCCCACGACAGGGCTGGACTATGGCTACACCTTC. The variable domain in full, with the rest retrieved from reference TRBV5-1 and TRBJ1-2, is KAGVTQTPRYLIKTRGQQVTLSCSPISGHRSVSWYQQTPGQGLQFLFEYFSETQRNKGNFPGRFSGRQFSNSRSEMNVSTLELGDSALYLCASSFRPTTGLDYGYTFGSGTRLTVV.

This clonotype came up many times. V is TRBV6-2 or TRBV6-3 and J is TRBJ2-7; a possible D gene is TRBD1 (6 bases). Germline lookup yields CDR1 MNHEY and CDR2 SVGEGT. CDR3 length: 15 residues. V was cut by 7 bases and J by 2 bases, with 18 bases left in between. The DNA for the CDR3 is TGTGCCAGCAACCAACAGGGACATGGAGCCTACGAGCAGTACTTC. It yields the protein CASNQQGHGAYEQYF.

This clonotype was seen many times. V usage is TRBV2 and J usage is TRBJ1-1; a weak D match, TRBD1 (5 bases). Germline-derived CDR1 and CDR2 are SNHLY and FYNNEI. Trimming stripped 6 bases from V and 3 bases from J, with 8 bases between. The CDR3 runs 12 residues. The CDR3 DNA reads TGTGCCAGCAGCGTGACAGACACTGAAGCTTTCTTT. Residues: CASSVTDTEAFF.

On this clonotype itself: Being one base from a much bigger clone, this may be a read error. CDR3 coding DNA: TGCAGCGTTGACGAATTGATCGGGACTGAAGCTTTCTTT. As protein: CSVDELIGTEAFF. The chain carries TRBV29-1 and TRBJ1-1; D uncertain. V was trimmed by 3 bases and J by 5 bases, leaving 13 bases between them. The CDR3 has 13 residues. Germline CDR1 is SQVTM and CDR2 is ANQGSEA.

The sample holds many counts of this clonotype. In nucleotides, the CDR3 is TGTGCCATCAGTGAGTTTGGGACCCTGAACACTGAAGCTTTCTTT. This sequence encodes CAISEFGTLNTEAFF. The chain links TRBV10-3 to TRBJ1-1, with D tentatively TRBD1 (5 bases). The CDR3 runs 15 residues. The V gene's germline CDR1 is ENHRY and CDR2 SYGVKD. Trimming took 1 base from V and 0 from J, leaving 9 bases between them.

V usage is TRBV5-1 and J usage is TRBJ1-1; D gene unclear. The CDR3 has 15 amino acids. Germline values: CDR1 SGHRS, CDR2 YFSETQ. Between the trimmed V and J ends, which lost 3 bases and 1 base, there was a span of 13 bases. The CDR3 sequence is CASSYTTPTNTEAFF. CDR3 bases: TGCGCCAGCAGCTACACGACACCTACGAACACTGAAGCTTTCTTT.

This clonotype was counted many times. This chain links TRBV6-5 with TRBJ1-6; TRBD1 might be the D (6 bases). V lost 0 bases and J lost 7, with 10 bases in between. The CDR3 covers 15 residues. Germline CDR1 and CDR2: MNHEY and SVGAGI. The CDR3 protein is CASSYSGTSNSPLHF. Here the CDR3 DNA reads TGTGCCAGCAGTTACTCCGGGACAAGCAATTCACCCCTCCACTTT.

The chain is built from TRBV12-3 or TRBV12-4 and TRBJ2-2, with D unresolved. The CDR3 has 14 residues. V gave up 3 bases and J gave up 6 bases, with 11 bases separating them. This CDR3 is CASSFTLSPGELFF. The CDR3 coding sequence is TGTGCCAGCAGTTTTACCTTGTCGCCCGGGGAGCTGTTTTTT.

This clonotype has only a few counts. Compared with germline, one end of the junction differs, possibly owing to a read error. This rearrangement joins TRBV5-1 to TRBJ2-4, with 7 bases aligning to TRBD1. The germline gives CDR1 SGHRS, CDR2 YFSETQ. There are 21 residues in the CDR3. DNA of the CDR3: TGCGCCAGCAGCTTGGACAGGGGTCATAAAACCTTAGGGCTAGCCAAAAACATTAAGTACTTC. It yields the protein CASSLDRGHKTLGLAKNIKYF.

There are many counts of this clonotype. The chain joins TRBV20-1 to TRBJ2-5; 10 bases agree with TRBD1. This CDR3 is 13 amino acids long. Trimming at V came to 4 bases and at J to 5 bases, leaving 4 bases not matched to a gene. Germline V gene lookup returns CDR1 DFQATT and CDR2 SNEGSKA (reference sequence). This CDR3 reads CSAKGQGEETQYF. DNA of the CDR3: TGCAGTGCTAAAGGACAGGGGGAGGAGACCCAGTACTTC.

V and J are TRBV14 and TRBJ2-7; 8 bases fit TRBD2. The V segment lost 1 base and the J segment 2 bases; nucleotides outside the gene matches: 4. The CDR3 loop spans 15 amino acids. The germline CDR1 and CDR2 sequences are SGHDN and FVKESK. CDR3 bases: TGTGCCAGCAGCCAAGGGAGCGGGGGCCCCTACGAGCAGTACTTC. Translation gives CASSQGSGGPYEQYF.

This clonotype was seen ten or more times. The CDR3 nucleotides read TGTGCCAGCAGTTCAGGGACAGGGGCTGGAAACACCATATATTTT. Translation gives CASSSGTGAGNTIYF. This rearrangement joins TRBV6-5 to TRBJ1-3; 10 nucleotides line up with TRBD1. The J segment lost 2 bases and the V segment lost 4 bases, leaving 2 bases of the junction unmatched. The CDR3 totals 15 residues. Germline V lookup: CDR1 MNHEY, CDR2 SVGAGI.

At least ten counts were recorded for this clonotype. J is TRBJ1-1 and V is TRBV30, with D perhaps TRBD1 (6 bases). The CDR3 length is 15 residues. Trimming removed 2 bases from V and 7 bases from J, with 20 bases in between. Germline lookup yields CDR1 GTSNPN and CDR2 SVGIG (reference sequence). CDR3 sequence: CAWSSGGPAVSEAFF. Here the CDR3 DNA reads TGTGCCTGGAGTTCCGGGGGGCCGGCGGTTAGTGAAGCTTTCTTT.

This clonotype was counted ten times or more. The chain links TRBV6-1 to TRBJ1-1; D ambiguous. The V gene's germline CDR1 is MNHNS and CDR2 SASEGT. Trimming removed 8 bases at V and 7 bases at J, with 20 bases between. This CDR3 has 14 residues. The CDR3 sequence: CASSLSHRGDEAFF. The CDR3 DNA reads as TGTGCCAGCTCCCTATCTCACCGGGGTGATGAAGCTTTCTTT.

This clonotype was detected ten times or more. The gene calls are TRBV5-6 and TRBJ2-7; the match to TRBD2 covers 10 bases. CDR3 length: 15 amino acids. The V segment lost 1 base and the J segment 9 bases; nucleotides outside the gene matches: 10. Germline V gene sequence: CDR1 SGHDT, CDR2 YYEEEE. This CDR3 reads CASSLTSGIPTGQYF. CDR3 DNA sequence: TGTGCCAGCAGCTTGACTAGCGGGATACCTACGGGGCAGTACTTC.